This T cell receptor (beta chain) was observed in a study of shared clonotypes between healthy human individuals. General study results and limits: In contrast to clonotypes shared by all four donors, non-shared clonotypes had lower generation probabilities.

Regarding this clone: The antigen is not known.

A deep-level run was used for the assay. Sequenced by immunoSEQ multiplex PCR; TCRdb stores in-frame clones only, minus some. This sample yields about 2 million clones, of which about 95% are seen a single time; under 0.15% belongs to the top ten. Germline CDR1 PRHDT, CDR2 FYEKMQ (reference sequence). The CDR3 is made up of 14 amino acids. Trimming removed 5 bases at V and 1 base at J, with 12 bases between. Sequencing was done on a sample of naive CD4+ T cells sorted from blood. Documented subset: CD45RA+ positively selected. The clonotype was recovered from a man aged 18 to 29 in good health. The chain recombines TRBV13 with TRBJ2-7; D perhaps matches TRBD1 (6 bases). The CDR3 sequence is CASSGKTGSYEQYF. The CDR3 DNA sequence: TGTGCCAGCAGCGGGAAAACAGGGTCCTACGAGCAGTACTTC.